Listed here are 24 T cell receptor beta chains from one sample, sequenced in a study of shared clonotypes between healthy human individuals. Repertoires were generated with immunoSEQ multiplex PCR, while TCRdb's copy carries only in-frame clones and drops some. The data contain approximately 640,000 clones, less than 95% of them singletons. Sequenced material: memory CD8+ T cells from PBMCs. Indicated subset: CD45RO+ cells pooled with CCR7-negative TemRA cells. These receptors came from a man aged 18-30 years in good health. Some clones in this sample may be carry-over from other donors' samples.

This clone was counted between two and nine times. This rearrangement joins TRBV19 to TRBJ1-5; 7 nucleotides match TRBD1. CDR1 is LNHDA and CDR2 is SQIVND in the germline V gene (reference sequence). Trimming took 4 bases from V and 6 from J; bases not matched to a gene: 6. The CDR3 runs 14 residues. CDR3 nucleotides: TGTGCCAGTAGTACTCCAGGGGGGATTCAGCCCCAGCATTTT. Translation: CASSTPGGIQPQHF.

As DNA, the CDR3 is TGTGCCAGCAGTCCGGGCAACGACCACACAGATACGCAGTATTTT. Translating gives CASSPGNDHTDTQYF. V usage is TRBV9 and J usage is TRBJ2-3; D is ambiguous. The V gene's germline CDR1 is SGDLS and CDR2 YYNGEE. The V and J ends lost 5 bases and 2 bases respectively, with 15 bases between them. The CDR3 totals 15 residues. The variable domain in full, completed from reference TRBV9 and TRBJ2-3, reads DSGVTQTPKHLITATGQRVTLRCSPRSGDLSVYWYQQSLDQGLQFLIQYYNGEERAKGNILERFSAQQFPDLHSELNLSSLELGDSALYFCASSPGNDHTDTQYFGPGTRLTVL.

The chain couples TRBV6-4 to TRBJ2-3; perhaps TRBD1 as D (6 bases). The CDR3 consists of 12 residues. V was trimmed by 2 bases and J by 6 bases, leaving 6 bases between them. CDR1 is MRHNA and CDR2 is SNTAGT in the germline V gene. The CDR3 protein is CASSDRGDTQYF. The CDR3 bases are TGTGCCAGCAGTGACAGGGGGGATACGCAGTATTTT.

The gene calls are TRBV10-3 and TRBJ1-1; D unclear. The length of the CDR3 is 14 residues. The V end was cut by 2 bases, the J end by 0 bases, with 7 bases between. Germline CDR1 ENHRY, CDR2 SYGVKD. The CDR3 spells CAISERTLNTEAFF. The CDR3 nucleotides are TGTGCCATCAGTGAGAGGACCCTGAACACTGAAGCTTTCTTT.

CDR3 DNA sequence: TGCAGCGTGGCGGGGGACAGCGCCTACGAGCAGTACTTC. Its translation is CSVAGDSAYEQYF. V and J are TRBV29-1 and TRBJ2-5; D tentatively reads TRBD1 or TRBD2 (7 bases each). Near its end, the DNA agrees better with TRBJ2-7, so the J call may be wrong. The CDR3 contains 13 residues. Germline assignment: CDR1 SQVTM and CDR2 ANQGSEA.

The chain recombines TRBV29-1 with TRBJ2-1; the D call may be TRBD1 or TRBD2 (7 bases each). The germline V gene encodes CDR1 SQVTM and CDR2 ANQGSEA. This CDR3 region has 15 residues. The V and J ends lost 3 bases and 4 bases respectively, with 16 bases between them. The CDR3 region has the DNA TGCAGCGTTGACCAGGGGGGGGTGACGTACAATGAGCAGTTCTTC. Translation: CSVDQGGVTYNEQFF.

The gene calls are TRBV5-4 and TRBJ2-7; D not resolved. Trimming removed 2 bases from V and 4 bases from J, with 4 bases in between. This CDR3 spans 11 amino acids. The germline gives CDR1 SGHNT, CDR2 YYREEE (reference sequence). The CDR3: CASSFKYEQYF. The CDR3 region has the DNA TGTGCCAGCAGCTTTAAGTACGAGCAGTACTTC.

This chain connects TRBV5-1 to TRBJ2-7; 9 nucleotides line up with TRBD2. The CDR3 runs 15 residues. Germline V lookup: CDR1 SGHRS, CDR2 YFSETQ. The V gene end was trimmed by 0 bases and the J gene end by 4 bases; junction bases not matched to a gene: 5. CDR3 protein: CASSLDAGGPYEQYF. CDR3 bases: TGCGCCAGCAGCTTGGACGCGGGAGGGCCTTACGAGCAGTACTTC.

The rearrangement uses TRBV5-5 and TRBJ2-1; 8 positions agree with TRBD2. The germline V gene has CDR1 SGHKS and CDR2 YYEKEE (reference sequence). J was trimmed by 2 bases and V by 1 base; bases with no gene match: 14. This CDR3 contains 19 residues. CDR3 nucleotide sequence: TGTGCCAGCAGCTTGCCCCGCGGGGGGAGCGGGAGACCCTACAATGAGCAGTTCTTC. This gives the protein CASSLPRGGSGRPYNEQFF.

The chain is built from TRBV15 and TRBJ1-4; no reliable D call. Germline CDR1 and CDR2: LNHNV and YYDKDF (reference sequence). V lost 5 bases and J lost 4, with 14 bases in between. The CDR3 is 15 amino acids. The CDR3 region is CATSLIRAGNEKLFF. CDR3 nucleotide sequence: TGTGCCACCAGCCTTATAAGGGCCGGTAATGAAAAACTGTTTTTT.

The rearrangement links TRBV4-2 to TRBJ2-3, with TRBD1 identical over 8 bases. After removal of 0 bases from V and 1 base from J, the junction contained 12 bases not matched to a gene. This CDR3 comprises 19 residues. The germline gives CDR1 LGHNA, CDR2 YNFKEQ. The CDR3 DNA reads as TGTGCCAGCAGCCAAGATTTGGAGACAGGGGTTTCGGGCACAGATACGCAGTATTTT. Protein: CASSQDLETGVSGTDTQYF.

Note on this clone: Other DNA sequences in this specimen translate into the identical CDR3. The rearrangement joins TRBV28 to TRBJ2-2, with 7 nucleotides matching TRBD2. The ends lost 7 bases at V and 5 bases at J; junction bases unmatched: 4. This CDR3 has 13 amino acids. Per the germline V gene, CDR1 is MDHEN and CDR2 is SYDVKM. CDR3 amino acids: CASNWGGTGELFF. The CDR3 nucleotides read TGTGCCAGCAACTGGGGGGGAACCGGGGAGCTGTTTTTT. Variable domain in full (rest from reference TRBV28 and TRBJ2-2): DVKVTQSSRYLVKRTGEKVFLECVQDMDHENMFWYRQDPGLGLRLIYFSYDVKMKEKGDIPEGYSVSREKKERFSLILESASTNQTSMYLCASNWGGTGELFFGEGSRLTVL.

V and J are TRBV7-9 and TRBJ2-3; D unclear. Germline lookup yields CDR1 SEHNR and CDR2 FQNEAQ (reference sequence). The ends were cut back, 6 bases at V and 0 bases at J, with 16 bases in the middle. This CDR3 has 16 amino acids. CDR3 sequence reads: CASRFGLGESTDTQYF. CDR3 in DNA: TGTGCCAGCAGATTTGGGCTAGGTGAAAGCACAGATACGCAGTATTTT.

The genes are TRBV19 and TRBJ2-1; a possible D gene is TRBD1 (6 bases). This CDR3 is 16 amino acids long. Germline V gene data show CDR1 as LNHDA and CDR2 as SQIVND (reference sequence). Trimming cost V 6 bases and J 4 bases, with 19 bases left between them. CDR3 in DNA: TGTGCCAGTAGGTTCCGGGACAACGTTGGATACAATGAGCAGTTCTTC. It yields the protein CASRFRDNVGYNEQFF.

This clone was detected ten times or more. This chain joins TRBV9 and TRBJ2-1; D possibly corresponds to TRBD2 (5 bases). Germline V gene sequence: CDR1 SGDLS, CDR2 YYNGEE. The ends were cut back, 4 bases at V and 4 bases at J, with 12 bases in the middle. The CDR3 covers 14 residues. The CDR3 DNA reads TGTGCCAGCAGCCCCTCGGGGAATTACAATGAGCAGTTCTTC. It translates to CASSPSGNYNEQFF.

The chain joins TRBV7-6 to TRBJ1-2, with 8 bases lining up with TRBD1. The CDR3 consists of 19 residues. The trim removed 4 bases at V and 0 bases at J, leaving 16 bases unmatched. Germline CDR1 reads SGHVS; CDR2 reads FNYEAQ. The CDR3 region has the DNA TGTGCCAGCAGCTCGGCAGTCAGGGGGCCCGAAGTTCCTAACTATGGCTACACCTTC. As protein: CASSSAVRGPEVPNYGYTF.

The CDR3 nucleotides read TGCGCCAGCAGCCTAAGGTTGGGAAATGAAAAACTGTTTTTT. Translated, it gives CASSLRLGNEKLFF. V is TRBV4-1 and J is TRBJ1-4; no clear D. Per germline, CDR1 MGHRA and CDR2 YSYEKL. The CDR3 totals 14 residues. Trimming removed 4 bases from V and 5 bases from J, with 11 bases in between.

The CDR3 DNA is TGTGCCAGCAGCCTACTAGCGGGGGGCGGGGCCAAAAACATTCAGTACTTC. Translation: CASSLLAGGGAKNIQYF. The V call is TRBV27, the J call TRBJ2-4; the match to TRBD2 covers 12 bases. Germline CDR1 is MNHEY and CDR2 is SMNVEV (reference sequence). V trimming: 6 bases; J trimming: 1 base; junction bases outside the gene matches: 7. The CDR3 runs to 17 residues.

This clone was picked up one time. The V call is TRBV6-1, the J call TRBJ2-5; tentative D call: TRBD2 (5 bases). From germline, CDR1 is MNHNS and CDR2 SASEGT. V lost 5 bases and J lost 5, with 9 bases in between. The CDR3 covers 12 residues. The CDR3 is CASSNSVETQYF. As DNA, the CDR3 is TGTGCCAGCAGTAATAGCGTGGAGACCCAGTACTTC.

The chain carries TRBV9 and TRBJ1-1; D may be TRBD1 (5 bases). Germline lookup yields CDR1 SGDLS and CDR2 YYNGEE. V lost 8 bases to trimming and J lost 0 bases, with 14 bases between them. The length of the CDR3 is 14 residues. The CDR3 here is CASKPGILNTEAFF. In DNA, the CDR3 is TGTGCCAGTAAGCCAGGGATACTGAACACTGAAGCTTTCTTT.

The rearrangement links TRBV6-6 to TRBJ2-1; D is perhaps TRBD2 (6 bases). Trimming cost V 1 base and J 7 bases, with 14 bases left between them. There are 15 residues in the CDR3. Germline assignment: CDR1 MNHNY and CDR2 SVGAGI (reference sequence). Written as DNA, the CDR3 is TGTGCCAGCAGTTACTTGGCGGACTATTTGAATGAGCAGTTCTTC. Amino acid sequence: CASSYLADYLNEQFF.

CDR3 DNA: TGCGCCAGCAGCTCCCCGGACAGGGACACAGATACGCAGTATTTT. This translates into CASSSPDRDTDTQYF. The chain has TRBV5-1 and TRBJ2-3; 8 bases agree with TRBD1. Germline CDR1 reads SGHRS; CDR2 reads YFSETQ. With 3 bases clipped from V and 2 bases from J, the junction kept 5 bases outside the gene matches. The CDR3 runs to 15 residues.

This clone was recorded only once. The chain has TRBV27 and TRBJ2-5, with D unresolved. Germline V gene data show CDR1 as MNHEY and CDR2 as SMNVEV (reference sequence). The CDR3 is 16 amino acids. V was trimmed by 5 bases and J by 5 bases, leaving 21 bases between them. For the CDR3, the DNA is TGTGCCAGCAGTCCGTCAAGTGGGGAAACGGGCGAGACCCAGTACTTC. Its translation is CASSPSSGETGETQYF.

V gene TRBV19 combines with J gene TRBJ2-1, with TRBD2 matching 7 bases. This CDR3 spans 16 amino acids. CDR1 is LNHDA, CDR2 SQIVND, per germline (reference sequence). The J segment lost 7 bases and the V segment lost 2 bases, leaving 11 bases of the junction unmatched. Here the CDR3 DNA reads TGTGCCAGTAGTATAAGTTGGCGGGAGCCTTTTAATGAGCAGTTCTTC. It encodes CASSISWREPFNEQFF. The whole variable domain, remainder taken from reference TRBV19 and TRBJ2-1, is DGGITQSPKYLFRKEGQNVTLSCEQNLNHDAMYWYRQDPGQGLRLIYYSQIVNDFQKGDIAEGYSVSREKKESFPLTVTSAQKNPTAFYLCASSISWREPFNEQFFGPGTRLTVL.